The T cell receptor (beta chain) under discussion was sequenced for a study of T-cell memory formation after mild COVID-19. General study results and limits: CD4+ bias marked clones expanding day 15 to 37, unlike balanced contracting clones. Detection of some responders pre-infection suggested pre-existing cross-reactive memory T cells participated.

5'RACE, which relied on constant-segment primers, yielded TCR alpha and TCR beta cDNA libraries carrying sample barcodes and UMIs. TCRdb redid the calling of the 5' RACE reads with MiXCR, one entry per CDR3 protein. The sample lists 400,000 to 500,000 distinct CDR3 sequences; approximately 24% were seen once. This CDR3 has 15 residues. Germline V gene lookup returns CDR1 SGHTA and CDR2 FQGNSA. V was clipped by 3 bases and J by 0 bases, with 11 bases between them. About this clonotype: Its specificity is unknown.

The chain is built from TRBV7-2 and TRBJ1-1; D is perhaps TRBD1 (6 bases). The source material was PBMCs or a T cell subset sorted from them (not recorded which). The source of this sequence is an adult woman who had mild COVID-19 (a few samples of this study predate the infection). Cell type and time point are not known. This CDR3 is CASSFGQLMNTEAFF. The CDR3 DNA sequence: TGTGCCAGCAGCTTTGGACAGCTCATGAACACTGAAGCTTTCTTT.